The present entry profiles one TCR beta chain with its context. The antigen is not known. This CDR3 comprises 16 residues. V was pared by 3 bases and J by 3 bases, with 8 bases of the junction left unmatched. Per germline, CDR1 SEHNR and CDR2 FQNEAQ (reference sequence). The PCR had 60 Vbeta and 13 Jbeta primers. Using immunoSEQ multiplex PCR, the repertoire was profiled, and TCRdb retains in-frame clones only, with some absent. The table records about 170,000 clones, under 90% of them present only once. This record comes from a study of cytomegalovirus exposure and HLA in healthy donors. Notes on the study in general: HLA allele associations emerged for under 20,000 TCR beta sequences in a later analysis, at 0.05 false discovery rate. Follow-up analysis found HLA locus-dependent TCR association rates, highest for DRB1 and lowest for HLA-C. A reported reduction in N-insertions relative to the roughly 700-donor mean was seen in an Asian-associated ancestry cluster in a later analysis.

The TCR comes from a male donor in good health and CMV-seronegative. Sequenced sample: PBMCs. The chain links TRBV7-9 to TRBJ2-1; 7 bases fit TRBD2. CDR3 nucleotides: TGTGCCAGCAGCTTCCTCAGCGGGGCCCTCTACAATGAGCAGTTCTTC. The encoded protein is CASSFLSGALYNEQFF.